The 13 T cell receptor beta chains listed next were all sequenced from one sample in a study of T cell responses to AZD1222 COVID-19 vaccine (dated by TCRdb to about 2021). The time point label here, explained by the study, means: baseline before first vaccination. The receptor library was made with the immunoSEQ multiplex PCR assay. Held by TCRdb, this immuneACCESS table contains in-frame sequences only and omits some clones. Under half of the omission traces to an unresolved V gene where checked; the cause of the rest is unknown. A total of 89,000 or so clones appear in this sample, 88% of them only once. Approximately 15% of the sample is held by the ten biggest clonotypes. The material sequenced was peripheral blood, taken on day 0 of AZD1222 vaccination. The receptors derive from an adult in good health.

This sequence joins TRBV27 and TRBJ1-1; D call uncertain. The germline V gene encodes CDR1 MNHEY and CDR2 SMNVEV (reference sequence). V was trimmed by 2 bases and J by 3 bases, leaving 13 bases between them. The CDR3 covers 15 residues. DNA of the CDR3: TGTGCCAGCAGTTTACGTGGTCGGCAGCACACTGAAGCTTTCTTT. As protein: CASSLRGRQHTEAFF.

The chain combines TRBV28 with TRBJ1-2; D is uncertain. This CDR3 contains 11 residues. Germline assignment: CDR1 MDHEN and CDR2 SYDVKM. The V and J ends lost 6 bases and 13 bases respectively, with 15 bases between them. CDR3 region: CASSPWGGITF. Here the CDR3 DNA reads TGTGCCAGCAGCCCCTGGGGAGGGATCACCTTC.

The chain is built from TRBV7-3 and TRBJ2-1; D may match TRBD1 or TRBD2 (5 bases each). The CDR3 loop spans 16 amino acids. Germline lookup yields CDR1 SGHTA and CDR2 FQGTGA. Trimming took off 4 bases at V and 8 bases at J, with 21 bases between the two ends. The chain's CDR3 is CASSSAPRDGSDEQFF. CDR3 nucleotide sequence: TGTGCCAGCAGCTCCGCGCCAAGGGACGGGTCGGATGAGCAGTTCTTC.

The CDR3 reads CASSLEPSGRQFF. CDR3 DNA sequence: TGTGCCAGCAGCTTAGAGCCTAGCGGGAGGCAGTTCTTC. The chain is built from TRBV11-2 and TRBJ2-1; TRBD2 matches 10 bases. V shed 0 bases and J 12 bases; nucleotides not matched to a gene: 2. Per the germline V gene, CDR1 is SGHAT and CDR2 is FQNNGV. The CDR3 runs to 13 residues.

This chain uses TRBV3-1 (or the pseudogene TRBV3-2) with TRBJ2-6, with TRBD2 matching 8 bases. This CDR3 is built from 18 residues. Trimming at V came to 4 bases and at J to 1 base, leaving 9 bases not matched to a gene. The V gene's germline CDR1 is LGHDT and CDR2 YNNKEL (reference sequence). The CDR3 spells CASSLGLALLSGANVLTF. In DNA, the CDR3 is TGTGCCAGCAGCCTTGGACTAGCCTTACTTTCTGGGGCCAACGTCCTGACTTTC.

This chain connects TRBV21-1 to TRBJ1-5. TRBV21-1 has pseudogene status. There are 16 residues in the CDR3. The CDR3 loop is CASSKDTRARDQPQHF. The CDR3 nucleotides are TGTGCCAGCAGCAAAGATACACGGGCTCGGGATCAGCCCCAGCATTTT.

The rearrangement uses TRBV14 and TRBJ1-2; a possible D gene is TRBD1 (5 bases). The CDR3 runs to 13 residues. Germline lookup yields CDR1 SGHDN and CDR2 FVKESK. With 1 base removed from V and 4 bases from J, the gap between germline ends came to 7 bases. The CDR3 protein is CASSQGQLYGYTF. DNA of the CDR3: TGTGCCAGCAGCCAAGGACAGCTCTATGGCTACACCTTC.

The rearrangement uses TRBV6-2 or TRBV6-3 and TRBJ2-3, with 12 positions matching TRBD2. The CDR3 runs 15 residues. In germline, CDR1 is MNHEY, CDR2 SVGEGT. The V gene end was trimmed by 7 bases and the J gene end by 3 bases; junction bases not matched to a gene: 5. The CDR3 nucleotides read TGTGCCAGCAACCCGACTAGCGGGAGAACAGATACGCAGTATTTT. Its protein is CASNPTSGRTDTQYF.

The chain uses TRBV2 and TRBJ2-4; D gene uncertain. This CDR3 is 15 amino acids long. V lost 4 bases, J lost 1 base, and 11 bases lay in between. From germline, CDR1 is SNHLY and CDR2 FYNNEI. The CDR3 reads CASSGTVEAKNIQYF. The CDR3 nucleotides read TGTGCCAGCAGTGGGACGGTGGAGGCCAAAAACATTCAGTACTTC.

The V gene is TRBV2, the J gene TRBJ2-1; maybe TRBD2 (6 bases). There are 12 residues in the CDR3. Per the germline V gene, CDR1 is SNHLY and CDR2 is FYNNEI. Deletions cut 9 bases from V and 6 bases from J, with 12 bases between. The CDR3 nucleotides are TGTGCCAGGGAGGGACGAGGCAATGAGCAGTTCTTC. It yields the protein CAREGRGNEQFF.

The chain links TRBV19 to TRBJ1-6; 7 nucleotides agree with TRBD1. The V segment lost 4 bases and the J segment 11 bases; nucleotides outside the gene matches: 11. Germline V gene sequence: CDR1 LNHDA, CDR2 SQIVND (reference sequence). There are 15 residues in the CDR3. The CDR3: CASSKKGQRVAPLHF. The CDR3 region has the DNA TGTGCCAGTAGTAAGAAGGGACAGCGAGTGGCACCCCTCCACTTT.

CDR3 coding DNA: TGTGCCAGCAGCCGAGAAGGGGGGAACACTGAAGCTTTCTTT. Translated: CASSREGGNTEAFF. The V and J genes are TRBV7-8 and TRBJ1-1, with a possible D match to TRBD1 (6 bases). V was shortened by 5 bases and J by 1 base, with 11 bases between the two germline ends. CDR1 and CDR2 from the germline V gene are SGHVS and FQNEAQ. The CDR3 spans 14 residues.

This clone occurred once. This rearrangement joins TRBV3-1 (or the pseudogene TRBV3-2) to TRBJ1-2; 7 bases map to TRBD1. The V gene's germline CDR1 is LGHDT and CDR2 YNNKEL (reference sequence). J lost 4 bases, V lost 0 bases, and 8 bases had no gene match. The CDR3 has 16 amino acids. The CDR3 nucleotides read TGTGCCAGCAGCCAAGATGTGACAGGGTCCACCTATGGCTACACCTTC. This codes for CASSQDVTGSTYGYTF.